The T cell receptor (beta chain) described here comes from a study of cytomegalovirus exposure and HLA in healthy donors. PCR employed 60 Vbeta and 13 Jbeta primers. How the authors handled the data: Tens of millions of unique TCR beta chains, around 11 million of them shared, were counted by a later analysis. TCRdb's table, derived via immunoSEQ multiplex PCR, lists solely in-frame clones and lacks some. The V and J calls and clone size were taken over from that table, and D and trimming were inferred from the DNA. The sample includes about 200,000 clones, over 75% of them seen just once. This CDR3 has 15 amino acids. Study results and limitations: A previous analysis found most TCR beta V segments productive roughly 87% or roughly 30% of the time. HLA alleles were associated with roughly 17,000 TCR beta sequences in a later analysis at 0.05 false discovery rate.

Of note for this clone: What it binds is not known.

The source material was PBMCs. The receptor was isolated from a woman aged 25 to 39 in good health and CMV-seronegative. The V and J genes are TRBV21-1 and TRBJ1-5; TRBD1, the table's D call, lacks a check against the DNA. TRBV21-1 is classified as a pseudogene. The CDR3 nucleotides are TGTGCCAGCAGCCCAGGGATTTATAGCAATCAGCCCCAGCATTTT. Translated, it gives CASSPGIYSNQPQHF.